Below, 9 T cell receptor beta chains from the same sample are listed, as sequenced in a study of T cells expressing NK-cell markers. From its re-call of the 5' RACE reads, TCRdb lists each CDR3 protein once, without DNA. The sample includes about 260,000 distinct CDR3 sequences. The sequencing sample was made of blood T cells: a sorted CD56 or NKG2C T cell subset, CD4+ or CD8+ T cells, or bulk PBMC T cells (not recorded which). These receptors originate from a man younger than 30 in good health.

This chain connects TRBV5-1 to TRBJ2-1; lacking DNA, the TRBD2 call made by TCRdb goes unchecked. The germline gives CDR1 SGHRS, CDR2 YFSETQ. CDR3 length equals 21 residues. The CDR3: CASSLSPRGGRAGTSYNEQFF.

The chain is built from TRBV25-1 and TRBJ2-1; TCRdb outputs TRBD1, but without DNA this stays unchecked. The CDR3 runs 13 residues. CDR1 and CDR2 from the germline V gene are MGHDK and SYGVNS. The CDR3 loop reads CASTGPLGNEQFF.

Here the CDR3 reads CASSLEVYSFTDTQYF. The chain employs TRBV5-4 and TRBJ2-3. CDR1 and CDR2 (germline): SGHNT, YYREEE (reference sequence). CDR3 size: 16 residues.

The chain recombines TRBV4-2 with TRBJ2-5. The CDR3 consists of 15 residues. In germline, CDR1 is LGHNA, CDR2 YNFKEQ. CDR3 residues: CASSPLRKDQETQYF.

Here the CDR3 reads CASSSGLVGEFF. V is TRBV7-9 and J is TRBJ2-1; TCRdb selects TRBD2, and the lack of DNA leaves this call unchecked. The germline CDR1 and CDR2 sequences are SEHNR and FQNEAQ (reference sequence). This CDR3 contains 12 residues. The variable domain in full, with the rest retrieved from reference TRBV7-9 and TRBJ2-1, is DTGVSQNPRHKITKRGQNVTFRCDPISEHNRLYWYRQTLGQGPEFLTYFQNEAQLEKSRLLSDRFSAERPKGSFSTLEIQRTEQGDSAMYLCASSSGLVGEFFGPGTRLTVL.

This chain connects TRBV7-2 to TRBJ1-2; there is no DNA to check the TCRdb D call of TRBD1. Germline assignment: CDR1 SGHTA and CDR2 FQGNSA. The CDR3 contains 14 residues. The CDR3 spells CASSPLAGIYGYTF.

The chain employs TRBV2 and TRBJ2-5. From germline, CDR1 is SNHLY and CDR2 FYNNEI. The CDR3 length is 13 residues. The CDR3 spells CASTVLGIETQYF.

The chain couples TRBV6-1 to TRBJ2-5; the D gene TCRdb calls, TRBD2, cannot be checked with no DNA. This CDR3 spans 13 amino acids. Germline loops: CDR1 MNHNS, CDR2 SASEGT. CDR3 region: CAAGGSSQETQYF.

The genes are TRBV20-1 and TRBJ2-5; TCRdb reports TRBD2, a call that lacks DNA to check it against. This CDR3 is built from 11 residues. The germline V gene encodes CDR1 DFQATT and CDR2 SNEGSKA (reference sequence). The CDR3: CSSWATETQYF.